This T cell receptor beta chain comes out of a study of blood T cell repertoires in COVID-19. Whole-study context: Samples of COVID-19 (acute and convalescent) were obtained from the United States, Italy and Spain. Sources were T cells, B-cell-depleted T cells, or PBMCs; the material itself was cDNA or gDNA.

Authors' analysis steps: How many nucleated cells were present was estimated from reference gene primer amplification. Clones were sequenced by immunoSEQ multiplex PCR, and TCRdb holds only the in-frame ones, with some missing. V and J calls and clone size are given by that table; D and trimming were obtained from the DNA. The table shows some 45,000 clones, with about 84% occurring only once. Germline CDR1 reads SGHRS; CDR2 reads YFSETQ. V was cut by 2 bases and J by 6 bases, with 16 bases left in between. The length of the CDR3 is 15 residues. The gene calls are TRBV5-1 and TRBJ2-3; a weak D match, TRBD1 (5 bases). The receptor was derived from a man in his 60s with acute or convalescent COVID-19. The sequencing sample was made of peripheral blood. The CDR3 DNA reads TGCGCCAGCAGCTTCGGCCAGGGAATAGGGGATACGCAGTATTTT. Translation: CASSFGQGIGDTQYF.